This entry lists 18 T cell receptor beta chains sequenced from one sample in a study of cytomegalovirus exposure and HLA in healthy donors. The PCR ran on 60 Vbeta and 13 Jbeta primers. TCRdb's copy holds only in-frame clones and misses some; the assay was immunoSEQ multiplex PCR. This table has some 200,000 clones, about 70% appearing once. Sample: PBMCs. The receptors stem from a man aged 40-50 years in good health and CMV-seropositive.

The chain employs TRBV11-2 and TRBJ1-2; D not certain. Germline CDR1 SGHAT, CDR2 FQNNGV. The CDR3 sequence is 12 residues long. V was cut by 3 bases and J by 8 bases, with 10 bases left in between. This CDR3 reads CASSFAKEGYTF. DNA for the CDR3: TGTGCCAGCAGCTTTGCTAAAGAAGGCTACACCTTC.

V and J are TRBV19 and TRBJ1-1; D might be TRBD1 (6 bases). Germline V CDR1 and CDR2: LNHDA, SQIVND (reference sequence). There are 11 residues in the CDR3. The V end lost 9 bases, the J end lost 7 bases, and 12 bases lay between the germline ends. CDR3 in DNA: TGTGCCAGCCGAGGGACACATGAAGCTTTCTTT. Translating gives CASRGTHEAFF. Variable domain in full (rest from reference TRBV19 and TRBJ1-1): DGGITQSPKYLFRKEGQNVTLSCEQNLNHDAMYWYRQDPGQGLRLIYYSQIVNDFQKGDIAEGYSVSREKKESFPLTVTSAQKNPTAFYLCASRGTHEAFFGQGTRLTVV.

As to this clone: This sample includes further DNA sequences coding for the same CDR3. J is TRBJ2-2 and V is TRBV28; D may be TRBD2 (6 bases). The CDR3 spans 15 residues. V lost 2 bases, J lost 6 bases, and 13 bases lay in between. Germline values: CDR1 MDHEN, CDR2 SYDVKM. The chain's CDR3 is CASSLGGEVAGELFF. In DNA, the CDR3 is TGTGCCAGCAGTTTAGGAGGGGAGGTGGCCGGGGAGCTGTTTTTT.

There are a few counts of this clone. The V call is TRBV28, the J call TRBJ1-2, with D perhaps matching TRBD1 (5 bases). Trimming stripped 6 bases from V and 8 bases from J, with 22 bases between. Germline assignment: CDR1 MDHEN and CDR2 SYDVKM. This CDR3 is built from 15 residues. The CDR3 protein is CASSPALYRLGGYTF. CDR3 coding DNA: TGTGCCAGCAGCCCCGCCCTTTACAGGCTTGGGGGCTACACCTTC.

The chain recombines TRBV7-6 with TRBJ1-2; the D is unclear. V was shortened by 3 bases and J by 1 base, with 6 bases between the two germline ends. The germline V gene has CDR1 SGHVS and CDR2 FNYEAQ. The CDR3 sequence is 13 residues long. CDR3 amino acids: CASSLEGNYGYTF. The CDR3 DNA follows: TGTGCCAGCAGCTTGGAGGGTAACTATGGCTACACCTTC.

The J gene is TRBJ1-3, the V gene TRBV7-2; D is perhaps TRBD1 (6 bases). Germline V gene lookup returns CDR1 SGHTA and CDR2 FQGNSA. The CDR3 is 14 residues long. The ends were cut back, 5 bases at V and 4 bases at J, with 12 bases in the middle. CDR3 DNA sequence: TGTGCCAGCAGCCCCACAGGGACCGGAAACACCATATATTTT. The encoded protein is CASSPTGTGNTIYF.

The chain combines TRBV5-1 with TRBJ2-7; D gene uncertain. V was trimmed by 4 bases and J by 2 bases, leaving 19 bases between them. CDR1 SGHRS and CDR2 YFSETQ come from the germline V gene. CDR3 size: 16 residues. The DNA for the CDR3 is TGCGCCAGCAGCCCCCCCGGGTCTTCAGCCGCCTACGAGCAGTACTTC. Its translation: CASSPPGSSAAYEQYF. The whole variable domain, remainder taken from reference TRBV5-1 and TRBJ2-7, is KAGVTQTPRYLIKTRGQQVTLSCSPISGHRSVSWYQQTPGQGLQFLFEYFSETQRNKGNFPGRFSGRQFSNSRSEMNVSTLELGDSALYLCASSPPGSSAAYEQYFGPGTRLTVT.

The rearrangement joins TRBV7-7 to TRBJ2-5; TRBD1 matches 7 bases. CDR3 size: 13 residues. Losses at the gene ends were 5 bases for V and 1 base for J; bases not matched to a gene: 1. Germline values: CDR1 SSHAT, CDR2 FNYEAQ (reference sequence). CDR3 nucleotides: TGTGCCAGCAGCCGGGACAGCCAAGAGACCCAGTACTTC. Protein: CASSRDSQETQYF. The full variable domain, its missing parts supplied by reference TRBV7-7 and TRBJ2-5, is GAGVSQSPRYKVTKRGQDVTLRCDPISSHATLYWYQQALGQGPEFLTYFNYEAQPDKSGLPSDRFSAERPEGSISTLTIQRTEQRDSAMYRCASSRDSQETQYFGPGTRLLVL.

This clone was detected a few times. The V gene is TRBV13, the J gene TRBJ2-5, with TRBD2 as a possible D gene (7 bases). The germline V gene encodes CDR1 PRHDT and CDR2 FYEKMQ (reference sequence). Trimming cost V 5 bases and J 1 base, with 17 bases left between them. The CDR3 length is 16 residues. Written as DNA, the CDR3 is TGTGCCAGCAGCCTTACGGGGGCGGGGGTCCAAGAGACCCAGTACTTC. Translating it yields CASSLTGAGVQETQYF.

The rearrangement uses TRBV10-3 and TRBJ2-7; TRBD1 might be the D (6 bases). The CDR3 spans 14 residues. Deletions cut 0 bases from V and 2 bases from J, with 8 bases between. Germline assignment: CDR1 ENHRY and CDR2 SYGVKD. For the CDR3, the DNA is TGTGCCATCAGTGAGTCGACAGGCCCCTACGAGCAGTACTTC. This encodes CAISESTGPYEQYF.

The sample holds one count of this clone. In nucleotides, the CDR3 is TGTGCCAGCCTCACTAGCGGGGTGAACAATGAGCAGTTCTTC. This encodes CASLTSGVNNEQFF. The chain combines TRBV11-2 with TRBJ2-1; 10 positions agree with TRBD2. CDR1 SGHAT and CDR2 FQNNGV come from the germline V gene. The junction had 6 bases not matched to a gene; V was cut back by 8 bases and J by 5 bases. CDR3 length: 14 residues.

The chain uses TRBV13 and TRBJ2-2, with 11 bases fitting TRBD1. The CDR3 is 17 residues long. The V segment lost 3 bases and the J segment 7 bases; nucleotides outside the gene matches: 10. Germline V lookup: CDR1 PRHDT, CDR2 FYEKMQ (reference sequence). CDR3 sequence reads: CASSFDLDRGLNGELFF. The CDR3 nucleotides read TGTGCCAGCAGCTTCGACTTGGACAGGGGGCTAAACGGGGAGCTGTTTTTT. Looking up the rest from reference TRBV13 and TRBJ2-2 gives the full variable domain: AAGVIQSPRHLIKEKRETATLKCYPIPRHDTVYWYQQGPGQDPQFLISFYEKMQSDKGSIPDRFSAQQFSDYHSELNMSSLELGDSALYFCASSFDLDRGLNGELFFGEGSRLTVL.

The J gene is TRBJ2-5, the V gene TRBV9, with 9 nucleotides matching TRBD1. This CDR3 is 15 amino acids long. J was trimmed by 5 bases and V by 3 bases; bases with no gene match: 8. From germline, CDR1 is SGDLS and CDR2 YYNGEE. In DNA, the CDR3 is TGTGCCAGCAGCGCCCGGATACAGGGGGCCGAGACCCAGTACTTC. Protein sequence: CASSARIQGAETQYF.

The rearrangement uses TRBV7-6 and TRBJ2-7, with 10 positions matching TRBD2. The CDR3 is 14 residues long. The V gene end was trimmed by 2 bases and the J gene end by 3 bases; junction bases not matched to a gene: 1. Germline CDR1 reads SGHVS; CDR2 reads FNYEAQ. DNA of the CDR3: TGTGCCAGCAGCTTATCTAGCGGGGGCTACGAGCAGTACTTC. It encodes CASSLSSGGYEQYF. Full variable domain (remainder filled in from reference TRBV7-6 and TRBJ2-7): GAGVSQSPRYKVTKRGQDVALRCDPISGHVSLYWYRQALGQGPEFLTYFNYEAQQDKSGLPNDRFSAERPEGSISTLTIQRTEQRDSAMYRCASSLSSGGYEQYFGPGTRLTVT.

The chain carries TRBV5-1 and TRBJ1-2; D might be TRBD1 (5 bases). Per germline, CDR1 SGHRS and CDR2 YFSETQ. The V gene lost 0 bases and the J gene lost 5 bases, with 11 bases spanning the gap. This CDR3 is 14 amino acids long. In DNA form, the CDR3 reads TGCGCCAGCAGCTTGGCCGGGGGGACTTATGGCTACACCTTC. Protein sequence: CASSLAGGTYGYTF.

This chain links TRBV4-2 with TRBJ2-7; the match to TRBD1 covers 7 bases. Germline V CDR1 and CDR2: LGHNA, YNFKEQ. J was trimmed by 0 bases and V by 0 bases; bases with no gene match: 2. The CDR3 consists of 15 residues. The CDR3 DNA follows: TGTGCCAGCAGCCAAGAATGGACAGGCTCCTACGAGCAGTACTTC. It codes for CASSQEWTGSYEQYF.

V is TRBV18 and J is TRBJ2-7, with D maybe TRBD2 (5 bases). Trimming cost V 1 base and J 5 bases, with 24 bases left between them. The germline V gene encodes CDR1 KGHSH and CDR2 LQKENI. The CDR3 is 18 residues long. This CDR3 reads CASSPLKGLLKNPDEQYF. CDR3 nucleotide sequence: TGTGCCAGCTCACCACTTAAAGGACTCTTAAAAAATCCGGACGAGCAGTACTTC.

In DNA form, the CDR3 reads TGCGCCAGCAGTGAGGGACAGGGGGCCCACGAGCAGTACTTC. Residues: CASSEGQGAHEQYF. The chain is built from TRBV10-1 and TRBJ2-5, with 11 bases lining up with TRBD1. The end of the DNA is better explained by TRBJ2-7, so the J call may be wrong. Germline V gives CDR1 WNHNN, CDR2 SYGVQD (reference sequence). CDR3 size: 14 residues.